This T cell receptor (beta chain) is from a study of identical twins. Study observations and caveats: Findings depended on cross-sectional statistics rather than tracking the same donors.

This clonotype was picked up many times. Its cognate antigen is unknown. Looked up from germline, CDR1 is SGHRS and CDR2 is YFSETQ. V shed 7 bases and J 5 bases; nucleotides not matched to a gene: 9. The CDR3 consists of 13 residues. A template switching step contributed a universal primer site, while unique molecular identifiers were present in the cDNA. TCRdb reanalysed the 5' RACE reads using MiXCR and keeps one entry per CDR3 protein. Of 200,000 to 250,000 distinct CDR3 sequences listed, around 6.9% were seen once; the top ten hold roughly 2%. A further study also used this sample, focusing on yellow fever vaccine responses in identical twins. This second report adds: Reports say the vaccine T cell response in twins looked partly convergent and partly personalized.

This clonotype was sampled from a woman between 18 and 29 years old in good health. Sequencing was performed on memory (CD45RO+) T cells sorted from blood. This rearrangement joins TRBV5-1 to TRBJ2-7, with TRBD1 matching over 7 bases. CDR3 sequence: CASHGDRVDEQYF. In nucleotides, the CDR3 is TGCGCCAGCCACGGCGACAGGGTGGACGAGCAGTACTTC.